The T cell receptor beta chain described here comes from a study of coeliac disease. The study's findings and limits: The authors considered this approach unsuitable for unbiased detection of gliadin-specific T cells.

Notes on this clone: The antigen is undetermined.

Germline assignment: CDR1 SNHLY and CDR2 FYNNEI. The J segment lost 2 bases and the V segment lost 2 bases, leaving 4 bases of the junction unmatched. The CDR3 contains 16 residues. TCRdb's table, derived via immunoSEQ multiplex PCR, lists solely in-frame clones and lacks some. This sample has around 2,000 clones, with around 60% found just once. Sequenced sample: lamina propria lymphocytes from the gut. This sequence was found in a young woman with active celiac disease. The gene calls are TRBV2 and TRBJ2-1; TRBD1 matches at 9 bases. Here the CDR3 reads CASSERDRVTYNEQFF. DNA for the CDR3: TGTGCCAGCAGTGAAAGGGACAGGGTGACCTACAATGAGCAGTTCTTC.